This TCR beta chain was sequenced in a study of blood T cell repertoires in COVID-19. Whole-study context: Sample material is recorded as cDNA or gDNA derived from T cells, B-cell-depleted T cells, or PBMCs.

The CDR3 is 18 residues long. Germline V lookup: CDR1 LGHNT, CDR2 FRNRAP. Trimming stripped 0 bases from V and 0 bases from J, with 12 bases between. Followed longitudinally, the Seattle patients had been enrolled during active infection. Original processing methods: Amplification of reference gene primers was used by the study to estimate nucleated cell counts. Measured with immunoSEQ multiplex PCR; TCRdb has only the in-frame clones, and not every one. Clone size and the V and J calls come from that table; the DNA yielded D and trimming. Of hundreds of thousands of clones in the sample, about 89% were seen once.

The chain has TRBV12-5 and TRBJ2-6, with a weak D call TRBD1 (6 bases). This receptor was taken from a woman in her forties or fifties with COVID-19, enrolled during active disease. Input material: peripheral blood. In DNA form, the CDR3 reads TGTGCTAGTGGTTTGGTATGGACAGACAACTCTGGGGCCAACGTCCTGACTTTC. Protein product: CASGLVWTDNSGANVLTF.